This T cell receptor beta chain was found in a study of T-cell memory formation after mild COVID-19. The wider study: TCR clusters were mostly donor specific.

Study-level results: Contracting clones localized mainly to CM and EM when CD4+ and mainly to EMRA when CD8+.

Germline V lookup: CDR1 MGHRA, CDR2 YSYEKL. The CDR3 is made up of 20 amino acids. The V end lost 0 bases, the J end lost 0 bases, and 23 bases lay between the germline ends. With regard to this clonotype: Its specificity is not known.

Using its own MiXCR run on the 5' RACE reads, TCRdb lists one record per CDR3 protein. The sample carries approximately 180,000 distinct CDR3 sequences, roughly 17% recorded once. The gene calls are TRBV4-1 and TRBJ1-2, with D perhaps TRBD1 (6 bases). Sequenced material: PBMCs or a T cell subset sorted from them (not recorded which). This TCR came from an adult woman who had mild COVID-19 (a few samples of this study predate the infection). Cell type and time point are not known. The DNA for the CDR3 is TGCGCCAGCAGCCAAGATCGGGTCAGGGGCCCTAGATGGACTAACTATGGCTACACCTTC. It encodes CASSQDRVRGPRWTNYGYTF.